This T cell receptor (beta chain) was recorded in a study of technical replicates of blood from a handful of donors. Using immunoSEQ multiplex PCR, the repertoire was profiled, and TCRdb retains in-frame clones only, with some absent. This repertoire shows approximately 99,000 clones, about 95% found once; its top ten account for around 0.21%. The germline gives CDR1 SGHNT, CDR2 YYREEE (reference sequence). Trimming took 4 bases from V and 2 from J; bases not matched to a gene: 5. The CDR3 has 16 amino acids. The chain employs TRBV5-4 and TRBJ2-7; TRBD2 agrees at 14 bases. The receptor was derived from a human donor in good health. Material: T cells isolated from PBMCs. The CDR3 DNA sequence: TGTGCCAGCAGCCCGAGACTAGCGGGAGGGACCTACGAGCAGTACTTC. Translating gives CASSPRLAGGTYEQYF.